The rows below give T cell receptor beta chains drawn from one sample of a study of T cells in Graves' hyperthyroidism and ophthalmopathy. TCRdb itself ran the multiplex PCR reads through MiXCR, one entry per CDR3 protein. Here the sample spans over 350,000 distinct CDR3 sequences, roughly 15% being singletons. Material for sequencing was blood. The receptor set was obtained from a man younger than 35 with Graves' ophthalmopathy. Each CDR3 is given with its conserved first and last residue. D genes are given only for firm matches. Some rows have no size entry. The others give once, few or many, or a class for an expanded clone.

TGCAGTGCTAGAGAAGGACAGGGGAACTATGGCTACACCTTC	CSAREGQGNYGYTF	TRBJ1-2	TRBV20-1	many	TRBD1	14
TGTGCCAGCACCCTCGGGGGGGCCTTAGACAATGAGCAGTTCTTC	CASTLGGALDNEQFF	TRBJ2-1	TRBV7-2	many	TRBD2	15
TGTGCCAGCAGCTTAGTAGGGACCTATGGCTACACCTTC	CASSLVGTYGYTF	TRBJ1-2	TRBV7-8	many	-	13
TGTGCCAGCAGCTTACTCACAGCGAACAATTCACCCCTCCACTTT	CASSLLTANNSPLHF	TRBJ1-6	TRBV7-9	-	-	15
TGCGCCAGCAGCTCCGCGGAGGACTCTGGAAACACCATATATTTT	CASSSAEDSGNTIYF	TRBJ1-3	TRBV5-1	many	-	15
TGTGCCAGCAGCGATGCGGAGGGCACTGAAGCTTTCTTT	CASSDAEGTEAFF	TRBJ1-1	TRBV12-3/TRBV12-4	many	-	13
TGCGCCAGCAGCTTGGGCTGGACTACGGGGTATGGCTACACCTTC	CASSLGWTTGYGYTF	TRBJ1-2	TRBV5-1	many	-	15
TGCAGTGCGCAGGACTTTAGCAATCAGCCCCAGCATTTT	CSAQDFSNQPQHF	TRBJ1-5	TRBV20-1	many	-	13
TGCGCCAGCAGCTTGGAGGTGACAGGGGGCGTTAGGGATACGCAGTATTTT	CASSLEVTGGVRDTQYF	TRBJ2-3	TRBV5-1	many	TRBD1	17
TGTGCCAGCAGTTGGGGACAGGCCTACGAGCAGTACTTC	CASSWGQAYEQYF	TRBJ2-7	TRBV5-6	few	TRBD1	13
TGTGCCAGCAGTTACACGACTAGCGGGGTCACCGGGGAGCTGTTTTTT	CASSYTTSGVTGELFF	TRBJ2-2	TRBV7-9	many	TRBD2	16
TGCGCCAGCAATACAGGGGGGGTAGCAGATACGCAGTATTTT	CASNTGGVADTQYF	TRBJ2-3	TRBV5-1	many	-	14
TGTGCCAGCCTACAGGGGACTGAAGCTTTCTTT	CASLQGTEAFF	TRBJ1-1	TRBV12-3/TRBV12-4	many	TRBD1	11
TGCGCCAGCAGCCTAGCGGGCAAGAGCTCCTACGAGCAGTACTTC	CASSLAGKSSYEQYF	TRBJ2-7	TRBV5-1	many	TRBD2	15
TGTGCCAGCAGAACGGGACTCATGAACACTGAAGCTTTCTTT	CASRTGLMNTEAFF	TRBJ1-1	TRBV2	many	-	14
TGTGCCAGTAGTATAGGGAGGCGCTCTGGAAACACCATATATTTT	CASSIGRRSGNTIYF	TRBJ1-3	TRBV19	-	-	15
TGCGCCAGCAGTGAGCCTGGGACCCCCGTTAACGAGCAGTACTTC	CASSEPGTPVNEQYF	TRBJ2-7	TRBV10-1	-	-	15